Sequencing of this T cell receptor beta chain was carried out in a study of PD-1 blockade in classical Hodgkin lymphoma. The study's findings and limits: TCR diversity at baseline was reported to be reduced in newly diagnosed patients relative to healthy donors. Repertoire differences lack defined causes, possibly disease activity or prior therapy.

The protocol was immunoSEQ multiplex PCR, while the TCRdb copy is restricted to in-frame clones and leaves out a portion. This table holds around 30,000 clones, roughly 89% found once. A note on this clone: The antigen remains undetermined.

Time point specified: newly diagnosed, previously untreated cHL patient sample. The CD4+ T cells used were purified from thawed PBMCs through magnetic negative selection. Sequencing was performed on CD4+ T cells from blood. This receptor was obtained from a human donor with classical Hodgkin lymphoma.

The CDR3: CASSLGVGVPYNEQFF. DNA of the CDR3: TGTGCCAGCAGCTTGGGGGTAGGAGTCCCCTACAATGAGCAGTTCTTC. V is TRBV5-6 and J is TRBJ2-1; D uncertain. V dropped 0 bases and J dropped 2 bases, with 12 bases sitting between them. CDR3 length: 16 amino acids. Per the germline V gene, CDR1 is SGHDT and CDR2 is YYEEEE. Complete variable domain (other parts from reference TRBV5-6 and TRBJ2-1): DAGVTQSPTHLIKTRGQQVTLRCSPKSGHDTVSWYQQALGQGPQFIFQYYEEEERQRGNFPDRFSGHQFPNYSSELNVNALLLGDSALYLCASSLGVGVPYNEQFFGPGTRLTVL.